This T cell receptor (beta chain) was captured in a study of OX40 agonist ivuxolimab in advanced cancers. On the study more broadly: Ivuxolimab is an agonistic anti-OX40 (CD134) antibody, and patients were treated with it. Findings and limits, study-wide: The authors also found low normalized T-cell clonal expansion in some nonresponders.

In the case of this clone: The antigen is not known.

Sequencing used immunoSEQ multiplex PCR; TCRdb keeps in-frame clones, though not all of them. Among approximately 65,000 clones listed, roughly nine tenths were seen once. Blood samples were obtained at baseline, cycle 4 day 1, and cycle 7 day 1. CDR3 length: 17 amino acids. This clonotype originated in an adult with an advanced solid tumor such as melanoma, head and neck, liver or kidney cancer. Here the sequenced sample was CD4+ or CD8+ T cells sorted from blood, taken in a trial of the OX40 agonist ivuxolimab. V is TRBV21-1 and J is TRBJ2-7; the table's D gene call, TRBD2, was not cross checked with the DNA. TRBV21-1 is a known pseudogene. The DNA for the CDR3 is TGTGCCAGCAGCCTGAGGAGGGGTCCACAACCCCCCTACGAGCAGTACTTC. The encoded protein is CASSLRRGPQPPYEQYF.